This TCR beta chain originates from a study of blood T cells in healthy people across ages. On this clonotype itself: A much larger clone differs by one base, so this may be a read error.

The CDR3 sequence is 12 residues long. Germline trimming cut 7 bases from V and 4 bases from J; bases unmatched to any gene: 5. Germline loops: CDR1 SQVTM, CDR2 ANQGSEA. Combining a sample-barcoded 5' primer with a J-beta primer mix, a second PCR ran for 7 to 11 cycles. TCRdb reprocessed the 5' RACE reads with MiXCR, giving one entry per CDR3 protein. This sample has fewer than 2,000,000 distinct CDR3 sequences, with around 40% found just once. The rearrangement joins TRBV29-1 to TRBJ1-2; 8 bases align to TRBD1. This sequence was found in a human donor in good health. Material: blood. The CDR3 loop reads CSGVTGAYGYTF. CDR3 DNA: TGCAGCGGTGTGACAGGGGCCTATGGCTACACCTTC.